This T cell receptor beta chain emerged from a study of Tregs in tolerant kidney transplant recipients. Regarding the study as a whole: Tregs expanded with activated donor B cells seemed most donor-specific. Tolerant patients' donor-specific Tregs expanded beyond overall Tregs, suggesting antigen-driven growth. Few patients were studied, so findings need validation in larger groups.

About this clone itself: The antigen is unknown.

Measured with immunoSEQ multiplex PCR; TCRdb has only the in-frame clones, and not every one. The data contain about 94,000 clones, over 85% of them seen just once; the ten biggest clones take up 0.46%. Unstimulated regulatory T cells (CD4+CD25+CD127-), CD4+CD25- non-regulatory cells, CD4 and CD8 cells were FACS-sorted from thawed PBMCs. The CDR3 length is 15 residues. The germline gives CDR1 LNHNV, CDR2 YYDKDF (reference sequence). The V and J ends lost 7 bases and 1 base, in that order; junction bases with no gene match: 6. This chain uses TRBV15 with TRBJ2-1; TRBD1 aligns across 8 bases. The clonotype was recovered from a human donor who received a combined kidney and bone marrow transplant. The sequenced sample was CD4+ T cells from blood, obtained before the transplant. The CDR3: CATIPRQGSYNEQFF. CDR3 bases: TGTGCCACCATCCCGAGACAGGGGTCCTACAATGAGCAGTTCTTC.